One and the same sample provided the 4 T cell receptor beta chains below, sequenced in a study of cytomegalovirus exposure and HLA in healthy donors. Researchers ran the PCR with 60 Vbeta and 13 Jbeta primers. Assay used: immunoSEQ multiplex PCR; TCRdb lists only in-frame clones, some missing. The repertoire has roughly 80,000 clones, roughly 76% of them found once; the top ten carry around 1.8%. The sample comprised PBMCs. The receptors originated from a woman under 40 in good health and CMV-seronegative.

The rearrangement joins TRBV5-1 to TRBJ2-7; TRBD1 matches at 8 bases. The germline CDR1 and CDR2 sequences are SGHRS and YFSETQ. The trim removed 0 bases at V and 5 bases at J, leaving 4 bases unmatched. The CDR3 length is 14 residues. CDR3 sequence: CASSLGRGHDEQYF. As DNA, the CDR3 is TGCGCCAGCAGCTTGGGCAGGGGGCATGACGAGCAGTACTTC.

Written as DNA, the CDR3 is TGTGCCAGCAGCATTGACAGGACAGGGGGAAAACTGTTTTTT. Encoded protein: CASSIDRTGGKLFF. This chain connects TRBV27 to TRBJ1-4, with 10 bases that match TRBD1. The CDR3 is made up of 14 amino acids. CDR1 and CDR2 from the germline V gene are MNHEY and SMNVEV (reference sequence). The ends lost 6 bases at V and 10 bases at J; junction bases unmatched: 8.

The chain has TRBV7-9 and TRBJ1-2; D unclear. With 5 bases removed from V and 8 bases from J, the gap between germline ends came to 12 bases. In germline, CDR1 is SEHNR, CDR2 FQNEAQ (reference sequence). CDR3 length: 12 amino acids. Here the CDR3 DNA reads TGTGCCAGCAGCCCACTCGGAGGCGGCTACACCTTC. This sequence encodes CASSPLGGGYTF.

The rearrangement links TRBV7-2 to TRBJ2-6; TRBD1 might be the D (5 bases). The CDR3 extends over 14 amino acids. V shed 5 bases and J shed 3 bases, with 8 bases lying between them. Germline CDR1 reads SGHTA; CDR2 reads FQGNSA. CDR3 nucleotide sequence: TGTGCCAGCAGCCTCCAGGGTGGGGCCAACGTCCTGACTTTC. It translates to CASSLQGGANVLTF.